This T cell receptor beta chain comes out of a study of PD-1 blockade in classical Hodgkin lymphoma. Notes on the study in general: Complete responders started with a diversity level that resembled newly diagnosed patients at baseline. Whereas CD4+ TCR diversity had risen significantly by C4D1, CD8+ TCR diversity had not. Newly diagnosed patients were reported to exhibit reduced baseline TCR diversity relative to healthy donors.

In regard to this clone: What it binds is unknown.

Sequenced by immunoSEQ multiplex PCR; TCRdb stores in-frame clones only, minus some. The sample shows 10,000 to 15,000 clones, roughly 84% of them seen only once. Each of the patients experienced relapse following autologous stem cell transplantation, and their brentuximab vedotin exposure differed. CD8+ T cells were isolated from thawed PBMCs by magnetic negative selection. The patients, who had relapsed/refractory classical Hodgkin lymphoma, achieved best responses of complete response, partial response or progressive disease. The sequence came from a human donor with classical Hodgkin lymphoma. The sequenced sample was CD8+ T cells from blood, obtained at baseline.

The CDR3 region has the DNA TGTGCCAGCAGCCCCTTGGGCGGGAATGAGCAGTTCTTC. Encoded protein: CASSPLGGNEQFF. The chain uses TRBV5-4 and TRBJ2-1; D is perhaps TRBD2 (5 bases). The CDR3 runs to 13 residues. Trimming shortened V by 4 bases and J by 7 bases, and 12 bases separated the two germline ends. Germline V lookup: CDR1 SGHNT, CDR2 YYREEE (reference sequence).